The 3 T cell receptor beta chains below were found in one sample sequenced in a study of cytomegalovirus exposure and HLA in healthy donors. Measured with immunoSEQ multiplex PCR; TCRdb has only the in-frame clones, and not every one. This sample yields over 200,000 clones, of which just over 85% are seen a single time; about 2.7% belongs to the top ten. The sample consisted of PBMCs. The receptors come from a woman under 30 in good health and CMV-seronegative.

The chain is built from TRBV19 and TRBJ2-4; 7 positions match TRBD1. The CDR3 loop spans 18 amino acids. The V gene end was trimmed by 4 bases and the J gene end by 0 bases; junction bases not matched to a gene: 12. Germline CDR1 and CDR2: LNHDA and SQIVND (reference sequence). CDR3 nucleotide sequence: TGTGCCAGTAGTACCGACAGGGCCCGCCGTCTAGCCAAAAACATTCAGTACTTC. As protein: CASSTDRARRLAKNIQYF.

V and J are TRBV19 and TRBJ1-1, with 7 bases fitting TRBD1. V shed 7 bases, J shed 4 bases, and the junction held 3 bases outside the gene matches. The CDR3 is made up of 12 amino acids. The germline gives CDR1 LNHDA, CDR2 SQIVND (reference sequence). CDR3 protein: CASINRGTEAFF. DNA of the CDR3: TGTGCCAGTATTAACAGGGGCACTGAAGCTTTCTTT. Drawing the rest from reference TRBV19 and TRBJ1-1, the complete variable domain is DGGITQSPKYLFRKEGQNVTLSCEQNLNHDAMYWYRQDPGQGLRLIYYSQIVNDFQKGDIAEGYSVSREKKESFPLTVTSAQKNPTAFYLCASINRGTEAFFGQGTRLTVV.

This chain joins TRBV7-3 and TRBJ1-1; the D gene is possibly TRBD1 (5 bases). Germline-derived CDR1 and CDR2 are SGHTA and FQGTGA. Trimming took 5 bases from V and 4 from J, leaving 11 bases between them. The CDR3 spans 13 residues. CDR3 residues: CASSLTRVTEAFF. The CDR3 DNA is TGTGCCAGCAGCCTGACCAGGGTCACTGAAGCTTTCTTT.